The rows below give T cell receptor beta chains drawn from one sample of a study of blood T cell repertoires in COVID-19. The table came from immunoSEQ multiplex PCR; TCRdb's copy has only in-frame clones and leaves some out. The data hold about 170,000 clones, with around 90% observed a single time. What was sequenced was peripheral blood. All receptors come from a man aged 18 to 29 with COVID-19, enrolled during active disease. Each CDR3 is given with its conserved first and last residue. A D gene is named only where the DNA matches it firmly. Clone size appears in some rows only: once, few, many, or a class for an expanded clone.

NA	TRBD1	TRBV6-5	TRBJ1-2	TGTGCCAGCAGCCGGACAGGGCGGTATGGCTACACCTTC	CASSRTGRYGYTF
NA	NA	TRBV30	TRBJ2-1	TGTGCCTGGAGTTCAGGTCGCTCCTACAATGAGCAGTTCTTC	CAWSSGRSYNEQFF
NA	TRBD2	TRBV5-4	TRBJ2-7	TGTGCCAGCAGCTGGGGGACTAGCCATGTCGAGCAGTACTTC	CASSWGTSHVEQYF
NA	TRBD1	TRBV19	TRBJ1-4	TGTGCCAGTAGAGATCTAAGACAGGGGAGGGAAAAACTGCTTTTT	CASRDLRQGREKLLF
NA	TRBD2	TRBV3-1/TRBV3-2	TRBJ2-7	TGTGCCAGCAGTCTACTAAGCGGGAGGGCCTACGAGCAGTACTTC	CASSLLSGRAYEQYF
NA	NA	TRBV9	TRBJ2-7	TGTGCCAGCAGCAATAACTACGAGCAGTACTTC	CASSNNYEQYF
once	NA	TRBV7-2	TRBJ2-2	TGTGCCAGCAGCCAACCCCAGACAGAGCCTAACACCGGGGAGCTGTTTTTT	CASSQPQTEPNTGELFF
few	NA	TRBV7-9	TRBJ2-2	TGTGCCAGCAGCTCCGAGTGGGAGAGAACCGGGGAGCTGTTTTTT	CASSSEWERTGELFF
NA	NA	TRBV6-6	TRBJ2-2	TGTGCCAGCAGTGACAAGACACTGAACACCGGGGAGCTGTTTTTT	CASSDKTLNTGELFF
NA	NA	TRBV6-1	TRBJ1-1	TGTGCCAGCAGTGCCATAGGGCGGGGGATGAACACTGAAGCTTTCTTT	CASSAIGRGMNTEAFF
NA	TRBD1	TRBV7-6	TRBJ1-2	TGTGCCAGCAGCGACGGGACAGTCTATGGCTACACCTTC	CASSDGTVYGYTF
NA	NA	TRBV18	TRBJ2-2	TGTGCCAGCTCACCACTGGGACAGAACACCGGGGAGCTGTTTTTT	CASSPLGQNTGELFF
NA	TRBD1	TRBV11-2	TRBJ2-3	TGTGCCAGCCGGGACAGGGACGCAGATACGCAGTATTTT	CASRDRDADTQYF
NA	NA	TRBV7-8	TRBJ2-2	TGTGCCAGCAGCTGGCAGGGGGGTGGGGAGCTGTTTTTT	CASSWQGGGELFF
NA	TRBD1	TRBV29-1	TRBJ1-4	TGCAGCGTGGCCGGGACAGACTCAACTAATGAAAAACTGTTTTTT	CSVAGTDSTNEKLFF
once	TRBD2	TRBV7-3	TRBJ2-1	TGTGCCAGCAGCTCCACGGGGGGGAGCGGCTACAATGAGCAGTTCTTC	CASSSTGGSGYNEQFF
NA	NA	TRBV14	TRBJ2-1	TGTGCCAGCAGCCAAGAGTTTCTGGACTCCAGCTCCTACAATGAGCAGTTCTTC	CASSQEFLDSSSYNEQFF
NA	TRBD2	TRBV11-2	TRBJ2-1	TGTGCCAGCAACCTTAGGCGGGGGACTAGCAGTGAGCAGTTCTTC	CASNLRRGTSSEQFF
NA	NA	TRBV15	TRBJ2-7	TGTGCCACCAGCAGTACAGATTCCTACGAGCAGTACTTC	CATSSTDSYEQYF
NA	TRBD2	TRBV6-4	TRBJ2-3	TGTGCCACCGGGACTAGCGGCACAGATACGCAGTATTTT	CATGTSGTDTQYF
NA	TRBD1	TRBV19	TRBJ2-1	TGTGCCAGTAGGGACAGGCAAAAAATGCGGTTCTTC	CASRDRQKMRFF
NA	TRBD1	TRBV5-6	TRBJ2-7	TGTGCCAGCAGCCCTCGGGACAGGGGGCTCCACGAGCAGTACTTC	CASSPRDRGLHEQYF
NA	NA	TRBV6-5	TRBJ1-1	TGTGCCAGCAGTTACGCAGGGCCGAACACTGAAGCTTTCTTT	CASSYAGPNTEAFF
NA	TRBD2	TRBV19	TRBJ2-2	TGTGCCAGTAGTATCCCTCGGCGGGGGGGCACCGGGGAGCTGTTTTTT	CASSIPRRGGTGELFF
NA	TRBD1	TRBV4-3	TRBJ2-1	TGCGCCAGCAGCCAAGTAGAACGGGACAGTGAGCAGTTCTTC	CASSQVERDSEQFF
NA	TRBD1	TRBV7-2	TRBJ1-6	TGTGCCAGCAGCCCAGGGACAGGTCGTTATTCACCCCTCCACTTT	CASSPGTGRYSPLHF
NA	TRBD1	TRBV7-9	TRBJ1-4	TGTGCCAGCAGCTCCCGGGACAGGGCAGCAAAACTGTTTTTT	CASSSRDRAAKLFF
once	NA	TRBV28	TRBJ1-2	TGTGCCAGCAGTTTCTCAGGGCTCTCGGGTGGCTACACCTTC	CASSFSGLSGGYTF